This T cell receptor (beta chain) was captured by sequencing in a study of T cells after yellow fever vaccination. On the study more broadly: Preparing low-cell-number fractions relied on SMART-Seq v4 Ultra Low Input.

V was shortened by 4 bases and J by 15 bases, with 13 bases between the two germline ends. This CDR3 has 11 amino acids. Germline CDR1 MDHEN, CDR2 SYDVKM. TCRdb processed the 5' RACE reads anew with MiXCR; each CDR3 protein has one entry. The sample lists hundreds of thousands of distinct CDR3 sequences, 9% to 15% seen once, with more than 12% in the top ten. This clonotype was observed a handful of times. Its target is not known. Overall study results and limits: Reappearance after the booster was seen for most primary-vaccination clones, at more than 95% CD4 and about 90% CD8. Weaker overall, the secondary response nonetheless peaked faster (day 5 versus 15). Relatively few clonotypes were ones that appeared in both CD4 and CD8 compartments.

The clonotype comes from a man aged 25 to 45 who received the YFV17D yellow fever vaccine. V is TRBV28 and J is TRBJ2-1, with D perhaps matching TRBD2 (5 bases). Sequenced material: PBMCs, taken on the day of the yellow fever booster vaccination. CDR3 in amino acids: CASSWRWVTFF. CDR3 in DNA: TGTGCCAGCAGTTGGAGGTGGGTCACGTTCTTC.